One sample yielded the 26 T cell receptor beta chains listed below, sequenced in a study of shared clonotypes between healthy human individuals. Clones were sequenced by immunoSEQ multiplex PCR, and TCRdb holds only the in-frame ones, with some missing. The table includes roughly 2 million clones, approximately 94% detected once. The source material was naive CD4+ T cells sorted from blood. Subset indicated: CD45RA+ positively selected. The origin of the receptors is a man between 18 and 29 years old in good health.

This chain links TRBV4-1 with TRBJ2-3; D unclear. CDR1 and CDR2 (germline): MGHRA, YSYEKL. Trimming stripped 2 bases from V and 3 bases from J, with 12 bases between. This CDR3 spans 15 amino acids. The CDR3 region is CASSQWGYGTDTQYF. The CDR3 nucleotides are TGCGCCAGCAGCCAATGGGGATACGGTACAGATACGCAGTATTTT.

The chain combines TRBV25-1 with TRBJ2-1, with 10 positions matching TRBD1. The CDR3 has 15 amino acids. V shed 1 base and J 9 bases; nucleotides not matched to a gene: 6. Germline loops: CDR1 MGHDK, CDR2 SYGVNS. Here the CDR3 reads CASSESTGGQPEQFF. Written as DNA, the CDR3 is TGTGCCAGCAGTGAATCGACAGGGGGCCAGCCTGAGCAGTTCTTC.

This sequence joins TRBV14 and TRBJ2-1, with 9 bases that match TRBD2. Germline CDR1 SGHDN, CDR2 FVKESK. This CDR3 region has 13 residues. Trimming removed 4 bases from V and 13 bases from J; junction bases left unmatched: 8. CDR3: CASSLSGSPKQFF. CDR3 bases: TGTGCCAGCAGCCTTAGCGGGAGCCCTAAACAGTTCTTC.

J is TRBJ2-1 and V is TRBV5-4, with 9 nucleotides matching TRBD1. The V gene's germline CDR1 is SGHNT and CDR2 YYREEE (reference sequence). The CDR3 consists of 16 residues. The J segment lost 0 bases and the V segment lost 1 base, leaving 2 bases of the junction unmatched. CDR3 sequence: CASSLLGQGSYNEQFF. The CDR3 bases are TGTGCCAGCAGCTTGTTGGGACAGGGCTCCTACAATGAGCAGTTCTTC.

The genes are TRBV30 and TRBJ2-1, with D possibly matching TRBD1 (7 bases). The V end was cut by 4 bases, the J end by 4 bases, with 14 bases between. The CDR3 runs 14 residues. Germline CDR1 GTSNPN, CDR2 SVGIG (reference sequence). The DNA of the CDR3 is TGTGCCTGGAAACGGGCAGGGGGGTACAATGAGCAGTTCTTC. Translating gives CAWKRAGGYNEQFF.

The chain has TRBV9 and TRBJ1-1; TRBD1 matches at 11 bases. There are 16 residues in the CDR3. The junction had 14 bases not matched to a gene; V was cut back by 7 bases and J by 6 bases. In germline, CDR1 is SGDLS, CDR2 YYNGEE. CDR3 DNA sequence: TGTGCCAGCTCCTCCACCCCGTGGGGACAGGGGGCTGAAGCTTTCTTT. The encoded protein is CASSSTPWGQGAEAFF.

The V gene is TRBV4-1, the J gene TRBJ1-6; TRBD1 aligns across 7 bases. The CDR3 has 17 residues. The ends lost 4 bases at V and 0 bases at J; junction bases unmatched: 6. Germline loops: CDR1 MGHRA, CDR2 YSYEKL. This CDR3 is CASSLRQGSSYNSPLHF. The CDR3 DNA reads as TGCGCCAGCAGCCTTCGACAGGGCAGCTCCTATAATTCACCCCTCCACTTT.

The chain links TRBV6-1 to TRBJ2-3, with TRBD1 matching 7 bases. The CDR3 loop spans 15 amino acids. The germline gives CDR1 MNHNS, CDR2 SASEGT. The V gene end was trimmed by 6 bases and the J gene end by 2 bases; junction bases not matched to a gene: 8. CDR3 sequence: CASSLDRVSTDTQYF. DNA of the CDR3: TGTGCCAGCAGCCTCGACAGGGTCTCCACAGATACGCAGTATTTT.

The rearrangement uses TRBV7-9 and TRBJ1-1, with TRBD1 matching 11 bases. The CDR3 has 15 residues. After removal of 5 bases from V and 7 bases from J, the junction contained 9 bases not matched to a gene. Germline V gives CDR1 SEHNR, CDR2 FQNEAQ (reference sequence). CDR3 in DNA: TGTGCCAGCAGCCACCGGACAGGGGGCTTGGGTGAAGCTTTCTTT. Translation: CASSHRTGGLGEAFF.

This clone was observed a single time. This chain links TRBV6-5 with TRBJ1-3, with D perhaps matching TRBD1 (6 bases). The CDR3 extends over 14 amino acids. The V gene's germline CDR1 is MNHEY and CDR2 SVGAGI. Between the trimmed V and J ends, which lost 6 bases and 2 bases, there was a span of 11 bases. The CDR3 sequence is CASSRGQPGNTIYF. The DNA for the CDR3 is TGTGCCAGCAGCCGAGGACAGCCTGGAAACACCATATATTTT.

The V and J genes are TRBV2 and TRBJ1-2; D is possibly TRBD1 (5 bases). The V and J ends lost 5 bases and 8 bases respectively, with 15 bases between them. The germline V gene has CDR1 SNHLY and CDR2 FYNNEI. The CDR3 covers 13 residues. The DNA of the CDR3 is TGTGCCAGCAGTCCTATAGGGACCGGAGGCTACACCTTC. Its translation is CASSPIGTGGYTF.

Remarks on this clone: The identical CDR3 is also encoded by other nucleotide sequences in the sample. This rearrangement joins TRBV18 to TRBJ2-7, with a weak D call TRBD2 (6 bases). CDR1 is KGHSH, CDR2 LQKENI, per germline. This CDR3 spans 13 amino acids. The V and J ends lost 6 bases and 1 base respectively, with 10 bases between them. Here the CDR3 DNA reads TGTGCCAGCTCCCCGGGGGTTTCCTACGAGCAGTACTTC. It yields the protein CASSPGVSYEQYF.

The chain has TRBV10-3 and TRBJ2-5, with D perhaps matching TRBD2 (6 bases). The CDR3 consists of 12 residues. Trimming pared 5 bases from V and 4 bases from J, leaving 8 bases between. Germline CDR1 and CDR2: ENHRY and SYGVKD. This CDR3 reads CAISLGGETQYF. The CDR3 coding sequence is TGTGCCATCAGTCTCGGGGGAGAGACCCAGTACTTC.

Only one count was recorded for this clone. V gene TRBV6-5 combines with J gene TRBJ2-7, with D possibly matching TRBD1 (5 bases). Germline CDR1 is MNHEY and CDR2 is SVGAGI. CDR3 length: 15 residues. V lost 8 bases to trimming and J lost 1 base, with 18 bases between them. This CDR3 reads CASSPQGSTSYEQYF. The CDR3 bases are TGTGCCAGCTCCCCCCAGGGATCCACGTCCTACGAGCAGTACTTC.

Remarks on this clone: Other DNA sequences from this sample encode an identical CDR3 as well. J is TRBJ2-7 and V is TRBV7-2, with TRBD2 as a possible D gene (6 bases). V dropped 0 bases and J dropped 2 bases, with 11 bases sitting between them. CDR1 and CDR2 from the germline V gene are SGHTA and FQGNSA. The CDR3 totals 15 residues. DNA for the CDR3: TGTGCCAGCAGCTTAGCCGGGACTGCTCCCTACGAGCAGTACTTC. It yields the protein CASSLAGTAPYEQYF. The variable domain in full, completed from reference TRBV7-2 and TRBJ2-7, reads GAGVSQSPSNKVTEKGKDVELRCDPISGHTALYWYRQSLGQGLEFLIYFQGNSAPDKSGLPSDRFSAERTGGSVSTLTIQRTQQEDSAVYLCASSLAGTAPYEQYFGPGTRLTVT.

This clone is a singleton in its sample. This rearrangement joins TRBV7-7 to TRBJ2-5, with 7 bases fitting TRBD1. The CDR3 length is 13 residues. The germline V gene has CDR1 SSHAT and CDR2 FNYEAQ (reference sequence). CDR3: CASNDRANETQYF. The CDR3 DNA is TGTGCTAGTAATGACAGGGCGAACGAGACCCAGTACTTC.

The chain combines TRBV6-6 with TRBJ1-1; D gene ambiguous. With 2 bases removed from V and 8 bases from J, the gap between germline ends came to 12 bases. From germline, CDR1 is MNHNY and CDR2 SVGAGI (reference sequence). There are 13 residues in the CDR3. The CDR3 sequence: CASSYPTLLEAFF. CDR3 nucleotide sequence: TGTGCCAGCAGTTACCCGACTTTGTTAGAAGCTTTCTTT.

The chain combines TRBV14 with TRBJ2-4; tentatively, D is TRBD1 or TRBD2 (5 bases each). Trimming stripped 1 base from V and 7 bases from J, with 17 bases between. This CDR3 has 16 amino acids. Germline CDR1 is SGHDN and CDR2 is FVKESK. CDR3 in DNA: TGTGCCAGCAGCCAAGCGGGACGAGGGGTCGGGAACATTCAGTACTTC. It translates to CASSQAGRGVGNIQYF.

The chain couples TRBV28 to TRBJ2-4; 7 bases map to TRBD2. Germline lookup yields CDR1 MDHEN and CDR2 SYDVKM. The V gene end was trimmed by 5 bases and the J gene end by 3 bases; junction bases not matched to a gene: 7. The CDR3 has 15 amino acids. The CDR3 sequence: CASSALREGKNIQYF. The CDR3 nucleotides are TGTGCCAGCAGTGCCCTGAGGGAGGGCAAAAACATTCAGTACTTC.

The chain has TRBV14 and TRBJ1-2, with a tentative D call TRBD1 (6 bases). V shed 0 bases and J shed 13 bases, with 12 bases lying between them. Germline assignment: CDR1 SGHDN and CDR2 FVKESK. The CDR3 runs to 12 residues. The CDR3 nucleotides are TGTGCCAGCAGCCAAGATCGTCAGGGGTTCACCTTC. Amino acid sequence: CASSQDRQGFTF.

The CDR3 nucleotides read TGTGCCAGCAGCCCCCCCGGACGTGATATTAAACCTAGCACAGATACGCAGTATTTT. Protein: CASSPPGRDIKPSTDTQYF. This chain links TRBV13 with TRBJ2-3; no clear D. The V gene's germline CDR1 is PRHDT and CDR2 FYEKMQ (reference sequence). Trimming removed 5 bases from V and 0 bases from J, with 24 bases in between. The CDR3 length is 19 residues.

The rearrangement links TRBV7-9 to TRBJ2-1; 7 bases align to TRBD2. In germline, CDR1 is SEHNR, CDR2 FQNEAQ (reference sequence). After removal of 2 bases from V and 5 bases from J, the junction contained 6 bases not matched to a gene. The CDR3 totals 15 residues. CDR3: CASSLRGESDNEQFF. The CDR3 DNA reads as TGTGCCAGCAGCTTACGGGGGGAAAGTGACAATGAGCAGTTCTTC. The full variable domain, with the rest looked up from reference TRBV7-9 and TRBJ2-1, is DTGVSQNPRHKITKRGQNVTFRCDPISEHNRLYWYRQTLGQGPEFLTYFQNEAQLEKSRLLSDRFSAERPKGSFSTLEIQRTEQGDSAMYLCASSLRGESDNEQFFGPGTRLTVL.

The V and J genes are TRBV18 and TRBJ2-2, with TRBD2 as a possible D gene (6 bases). CDR3 length: 17 residues. The germline CDR1 and CDR2 sequences are KGHSH and LQKENI. The V and J ends lost 0 bases and 4 bases respectively, with 15 bases between them. The CDR3 spells CASSPPVAAAGTGELFF. Written as DNA, the CDR3 is TGTGCCAGCTCACCACCGGTTGCTGCAGCGGGCACCGGGGAGCTGTTTTTT.

The chain uses TRBV6-1 and TRBJ2-1; 7 nucleotides agree with TRBD2. This CDR3 spans 15 amino acids. Germline CDR1 is MNHNS and CDR2 is SASEGT. V gave up 6 bases and J gave up 4 bases; unmatched junction bases: 9. The CDR3 is CASRIGGGTYNEQFF. CDR3 coding DNA: TGTGCCAGCAGGATTGGCGGGGGAACATACAATGAGCAGTTCTTC.

V is TRBV6-6 and J is TRBJ2-7, with TRBD2 matching 7 bases. Germline V CDR1 and CDR2: MNHNY, SVGAGI (reference sequence). J gave up 0 bases and V 0 bases, and 2 bases lay outside the gene matches. This CDR3 comprises 15 residues. The DNA for the CDR3 is TGTGCCAGCAGTTACTCTGCGGGGGACTCCTACGAGCAGTACTTC. This encodes CASSYSAGDSYEQYF.

The chain is built from TRBV25-1 and TRBJ1-1; D possibly corresponds to TRBD1 (5 bases). The germline gives CDR1 MGHDK, CDR2 SYGVNS. Trimming left V 5 bases short and J 0 bases short, with 13 bases between. There are 15 residues in the CDR3. The CDR3 is CASSIRGDLNTEAFF. DNA of the CDR3: TGTGCCAGCAGTATAAGAGGGGATTTGAACACTGAAGCTTTCTTT.